Each of the 8 T cell receptor beta chains below was sequenced from the same sample in a study of prognosis after radiotherapy for stage I lung cancer. The TCR beta CDR3 region was amplified from genomic DNA, with two rounds of multiplex PCR being used for the amplification. Round-one PCR had primers specific to each TRBV and TRBJ gene. TCRdb passed the multiplex PCR reads through MiXCR, listing each CDR3 protein once. Here the sample spans 25,000 to 30,000 distinct CDR3 sequences, roughly two fifths being singletons. The starting material was PBMCs, obtained before or after stereotactic body radiation therapy (not recorded which). Receptor source: a donor over 45 with non-small cell lung cancer.

This clonotype was observed at least ten times. The chain has TRBV5-1 and TRBJ2-3; perhaps TRBD2 as D (6 bases). The CDR3 extends over 13 amino acids. V was trimmed by 2 bases and J by 6 bases, leaving 10 bases between them. From germline, CDR1 is SGHRS and CDR2 YFSETQ. Written as DNA, the CDR3 is TGCGCCAGCAGCTTCGGAGGGTCCGATACGCAGTATTTT. This codes for CASSFGGSDTQYF. The whole variable domain, filled in from reference TRBV5-1 and TRBJ2-3, reads KAGVTQTPRYLIKTRGQQVTLSCSPISGHRSVSWYQQTPGQGLQFLFEYFSETQRNKGNFPGRFSGRQFSNSRSEMNVSTLELGDSALYLCASSFGGSDTQYFGPGTRLTVL.

The chain is built from TRBV11-2 and TRBJ1-5; 12 nucleotides line up with TRBD1. Germline-derived CDR1 and CDR2 are SGHAT and FQNNGV. There are 15 residues in the CDR3. J gave up 6 bases and V 8 bases, and 8 bases lay outside the gene matches. The DNA for the CDR3 is TGTGCCAGCCAGGGACAGGGGGCGAACGGTCAGCCCCAGCATTTT. It translates to CASQGQGANGQPQHF.

This rearrangement joins TRBV7-2 to TRBJ2-4; 9 bases are shared with TRBD2. The ends lost 2 bases at V and 0 bases at J; junction bases unmatched: 5. The CDR3 is 17 residues long. Germline values: CDR1 SGHTA, CDR2 FQGNSA. CDR3 loop: CASSLSGTSSAKNIQYF. The CDR3 nucleotides are TGTGCCAGCAGCTTATCGGGGACTAGCTCAGCCAAAAACATTCAGTACTTC.

A remark on this clonotype: One base separates it from a far larger clone, so it is likely a read error. V is TRBV6-6 and J is TRBJ2-7; D gene ambiguous. CDR3 length: 11 amino acids. The V end lost 1 base, the J end lost 6 bases, and 4 bases lay between the germline ends. Germline values: CDR1 MNHNY, CDR2 SVGAGI (reference sequence). The CDR3 DNA reads TGTGCCAGCAGTTACTATTGCGAGCAGTACTTC. Translation: CASSYYCEQYF.

This clonotype was counted ten times or more. The genes are TRBV6-1 and TRBJ1-2; no definite D call. In germline, CDR1 is MNHNS, CDR2 SASEGT. Trimming took off 6 bases at V and 2 bases at J, with 4 bases between the two ends. The CDR3 loop spans 11 amino acids. The CDR3 sequence is CASSHNYGYTF. CDR3 DNA: TGTGCCAGCAGCCACAACTATGGCTACACCTTC.

This clonotype is labeled as medium-sized. This chain uses TRBV20-1 with TRBJ1-5, with 7 bases identical to TRBD1. The V gene end was trimmed by 4 bases and the J gene end by 3 bases; junction bases not matched to a gene: 6. The CDR3 runs to 14 residues. The germline CDR1 and CDR2 sequences are DFQATT and SNEGSKA (reference sequence). DNA for the CDR3: TGCAGTGCTAACGACAGGGTGCCCAATCAGCCCCAGCATTTT. Protein: CSANDRVPNQPQHF.

A word on this clonotype: Germline is not matched at one junction end, which may reflect a read error. V is TRBV14 and J is TRBJ2-3, with 8 bases lining up with TRBD1. Per the germline V gene, CDR1 is SGHDN and CDR2 is FVKESK. This CDR3 is built from 16 residues. CDR3 amino acids: CVSIHLWTGTTDTQYF. DNA for the CDR3: TGTGTCAGCATCCACCTGTGGACAGGGACTACAGATACGCAGTATTTT.

At least ten counts were recorded for this clonotype. The rearrangement uses TRBV2 and TRBJ2-3; D call uncertain. This CDR3 comprises 15 residues. V dropped 4 bases and J dropped 0 bases, with 11 bases sitting between them. From germline, CDR1 is SNHLY and CDR2 FYNNEI. CDR3 nucleotide sequence: TGTGCCAGCAGTGTTAGGACCGCTAGCACAGATACGCAGTATTTT. It is translated as CASSVRTASTDTQYF.